This T cell receptor beta chain was identified during a study of T-cell reconstitution after alpha-beta-depleted transplantation in children. This clonotype was seen a few times. Antigen specificity is unknown. The CDR3 spans 13 residues. The germline V gene encodes CDR1 MDHEN and CDR2 SYDVKM. The V end was cut by 4 bases, the J end by 4 bases, with 10 bases between. Unique molecular identifiers were incorporated when the TCRbeta library was constructed. Using its own MiXCR run on the PCR reads, TCRdb lists one record per CDR3 protein. The table has approximately 520,000 distinct CDR3 sequences, over 9.5% seen once; the top ten hold 13% to 15%. Overall study results and limits: At day 60, the high TCRbeta diversity found in some patients originated from recipient T cells and thymic progenitors that had survived. Several hundred expanded graft clones reportedly gave rise to the alpha-beta T cells present about two months after transplant.

The sequence came from a female patient between 2 and 15 years old who had a stem cell transplant for aplastic anemia, so the T cells may come from the graft donor. Material: PBMCs, mostly from graft donor cells, obtained 180 days after TCRalphabeta/CD19-depleted stem cell transplant. The chain employs TRBV28 and TRBJ1-2, with D tentatively TRBD1 (6 bases). The CDR3 loop is CASSYTDSYGYTF. The CDR3 region has the DNA TGTGCCAGCAGTTACACGGACAGCTATGGCTACACCTTC.